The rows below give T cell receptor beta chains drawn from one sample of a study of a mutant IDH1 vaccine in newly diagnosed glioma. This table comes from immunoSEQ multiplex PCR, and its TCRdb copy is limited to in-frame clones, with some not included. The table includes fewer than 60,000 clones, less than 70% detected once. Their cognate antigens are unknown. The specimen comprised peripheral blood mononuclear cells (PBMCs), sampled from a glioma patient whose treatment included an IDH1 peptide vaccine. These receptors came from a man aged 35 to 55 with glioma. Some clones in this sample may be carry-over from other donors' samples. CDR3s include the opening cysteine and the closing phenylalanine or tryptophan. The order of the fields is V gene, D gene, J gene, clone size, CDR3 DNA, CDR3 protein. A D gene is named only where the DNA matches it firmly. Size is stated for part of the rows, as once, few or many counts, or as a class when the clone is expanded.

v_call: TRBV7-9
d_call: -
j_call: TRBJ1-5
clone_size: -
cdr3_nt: TGTGCCAGCAGCACCCCGGGTCAGCCCCAGCATTTT
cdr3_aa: CASSTPGQPQHF

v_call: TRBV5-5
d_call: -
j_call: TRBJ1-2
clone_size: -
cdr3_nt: TGTGCCAGCAGCCTCGGGGCAGGGACTAACTATGGCTACACCTTC
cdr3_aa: CASSLGAGTNYGYTF

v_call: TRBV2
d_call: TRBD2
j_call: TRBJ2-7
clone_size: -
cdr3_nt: TGTGCCAGCAGCGAGACTAGCGGGTCCTACGAGCAGTACTTC
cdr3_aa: CASSETSGSYEQYF

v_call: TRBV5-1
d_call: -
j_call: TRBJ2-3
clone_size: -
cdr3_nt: TGCGCCAGCAGCGCAGGCGCGGGGTCGGGGTTATCGGATACGCAGTATTTT
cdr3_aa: CASSAGAGSGLSDTQYF

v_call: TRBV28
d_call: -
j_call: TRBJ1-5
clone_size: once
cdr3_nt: TGTGCCAGCAGTGGAGTGCAGCCCCAGCATTTT
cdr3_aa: CASSGVQPQHF

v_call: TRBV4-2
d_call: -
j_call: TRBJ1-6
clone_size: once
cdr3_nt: TGTGCCAGCAGCCAGTCGCGAACTTACTATAATTCACCCCTCCACTTT
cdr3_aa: CASSQSRTYYNSPLHF

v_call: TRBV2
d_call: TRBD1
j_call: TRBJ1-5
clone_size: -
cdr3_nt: TGTGCCAGCAGTCGGTTGACAGGGGCGAATCAGCCCCAGCATTTT
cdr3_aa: CASSRLTGANQPQHF

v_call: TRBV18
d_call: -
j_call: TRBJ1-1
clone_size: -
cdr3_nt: TGTGCCAGCTCACCAGGGGGGGACACTGAAGCTTTCTTT
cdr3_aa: CASSPGGDTEAFF

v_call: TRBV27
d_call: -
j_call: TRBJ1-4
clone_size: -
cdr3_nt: TGTGCCAGCAGTTTTTACGGACAGCTTAATGAAAAACTGTTTTTT
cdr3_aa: CASSFYGQLNEKLFF

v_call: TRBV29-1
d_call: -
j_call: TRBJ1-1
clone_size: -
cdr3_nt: TGCAGCGTAGCGTTTCAACGGGAGACTGAAGCTTTCTTT
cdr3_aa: CSVAFQRETEAFF

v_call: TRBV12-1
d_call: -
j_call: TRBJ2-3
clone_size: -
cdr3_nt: TGTGCCAGCAGCCCGGGGGGGGGCCGGAGCACAGATACGCAGTATTTT
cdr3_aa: CASSPGGGRSTDTQYF

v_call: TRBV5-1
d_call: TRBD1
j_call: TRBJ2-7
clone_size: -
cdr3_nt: TGCGCCAGCAGCAGGGGACAGGCGGGCTACGAGCAGTACTTC
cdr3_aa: CASSRGQAGYEQYF

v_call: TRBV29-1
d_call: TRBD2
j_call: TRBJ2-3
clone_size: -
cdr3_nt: TGCAGCTCAGGGACTAGTGATACGCAGTATTTT
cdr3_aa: CSSGTSDTQYF

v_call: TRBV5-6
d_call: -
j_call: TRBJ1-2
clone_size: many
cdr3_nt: TGTGCCAGCAGCTTGGTCCAGGGGAATTATGGCTACACCTTC
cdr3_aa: CASSLVQGNYGYTF

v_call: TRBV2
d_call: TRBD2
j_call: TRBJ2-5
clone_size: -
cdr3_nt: TGTGCCAGCAGTAATAGCGGGCAAGAGACCCAGTACTTC
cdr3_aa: CASSNSGQETQYF

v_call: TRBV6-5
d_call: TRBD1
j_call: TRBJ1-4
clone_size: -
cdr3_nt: TGTGCCAGCAGTCGAGACAGGGGTGTTAAAAAACTGTTTTTT
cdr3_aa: CASSRDRGVKKLFF

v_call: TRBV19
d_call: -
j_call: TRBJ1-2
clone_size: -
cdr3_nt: TGTGCCAGTAGTATAATTGGCACGGGGGCGGGAGGCTACACCTTC
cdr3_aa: CASSIIGTGAGGYTF

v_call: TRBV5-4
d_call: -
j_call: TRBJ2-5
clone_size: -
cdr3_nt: TGTGCCAGCAGCTTCGGGCAGTTTGAGGAGACCCAGTACTTC
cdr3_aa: CASSFGQFEETQYF

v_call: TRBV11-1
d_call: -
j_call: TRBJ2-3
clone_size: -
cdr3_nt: TGTGCCAGCAGAACAGGGATTACTAGCACAGATACGCAGTATTTT
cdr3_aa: CASRTGITSTDTQYF

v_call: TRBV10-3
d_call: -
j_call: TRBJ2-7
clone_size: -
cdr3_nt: TGTGCCATCAGTGAGGGCAGGAGTTCCTACGAGCAGTACTTC
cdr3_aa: CAISEGRSSYEQYF

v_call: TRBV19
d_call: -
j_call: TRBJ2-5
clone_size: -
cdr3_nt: TGTGCCAGTAGCTCAAGTCCTCCCCAAGAGACCCAGTACTTC
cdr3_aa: CASSSSPPQETQYF

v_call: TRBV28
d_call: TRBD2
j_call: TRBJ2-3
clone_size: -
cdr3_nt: TGTGCCAGCAGTCTAGCGGGGGGCGAAGATACGCAGTATTTT
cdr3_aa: CASSLAGGEDTQYF

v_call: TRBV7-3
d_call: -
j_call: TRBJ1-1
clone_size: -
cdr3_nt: TGTGCCAGCAGTTCCGGGCAGAACACTGAAGCTTTCTTT
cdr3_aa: CASSSGQNTEAFF

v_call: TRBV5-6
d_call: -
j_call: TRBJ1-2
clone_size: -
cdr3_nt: TGTGCCAGCAGCCTTGACTCAGGGTACCTTGGCTACACCTTC
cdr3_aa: CASSLDSGYLGYTF

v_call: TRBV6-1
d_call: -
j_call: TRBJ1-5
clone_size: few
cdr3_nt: TGTGCCAGCAGCCAGGACAGCGTCAATCAGCCCCAGCATTTT
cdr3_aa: CASSQDSVNQPQHF

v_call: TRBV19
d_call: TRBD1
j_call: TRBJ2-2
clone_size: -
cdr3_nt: TGTGCCAGTAGTATTGACAGGGGGCCGGTTACCGGGGAGCTGTTTTTT
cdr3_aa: CASSIDRGPVTGELFF

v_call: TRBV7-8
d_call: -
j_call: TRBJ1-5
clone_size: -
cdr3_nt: TGTGCCAGCAGCTTCGACGCCGGGGCGCGCAATCAGCCCCAGCATTTT
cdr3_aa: CASSFDAGARNQPQHF

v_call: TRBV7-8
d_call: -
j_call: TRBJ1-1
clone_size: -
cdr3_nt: TGTGCCAGCAGCTTAGATCTGGGTTCGAACACTGAAGCTTTCTTT
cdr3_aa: CASSLDLGSNTEAFF

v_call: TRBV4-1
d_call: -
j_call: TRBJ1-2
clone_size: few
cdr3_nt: TGCGCCAGCAGCCAAGACGTCGCAGGGATCTTAAACTATGGCTACACCTTC
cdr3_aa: CASSQDVAGILNYGYTF

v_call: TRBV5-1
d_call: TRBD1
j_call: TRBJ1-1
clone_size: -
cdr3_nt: TGCGCCAGCAGCCCCCTGAGGTCAGGGGGGAACACTGAAGCTTTCTTT
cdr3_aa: CASSPLRSGGNTEAFF

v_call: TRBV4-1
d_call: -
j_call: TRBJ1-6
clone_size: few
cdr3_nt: TGCGCCAGCAGCCCCACAGGGTCCAATTCACCCCTCCACTTT
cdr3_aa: CASSPTGSNSPLHF

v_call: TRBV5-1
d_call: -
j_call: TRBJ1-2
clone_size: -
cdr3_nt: TGCGCCAGCAATCCGGACGGATACTATGGCTACACCTTC
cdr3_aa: CASNPDGYYGYTF

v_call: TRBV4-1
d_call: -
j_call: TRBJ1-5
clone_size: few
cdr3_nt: TGCGCCAGCAGCCCACGGACAGCGTTTTATAGCAATCAGCCCCAGCATTTT
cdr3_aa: CASSPRTAFYSNQPQHF

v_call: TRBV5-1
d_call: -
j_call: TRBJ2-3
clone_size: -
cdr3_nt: TGCGCCAGCAGCTTGGCGGACGATGGGGATACGCAGTATTTT
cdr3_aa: CASSLADDGDTQYF

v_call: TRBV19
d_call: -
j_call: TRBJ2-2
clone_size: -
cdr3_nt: TGTGCCAGTAGTATAGGGGGCCCACCGAACACCGGGGAGCTGTTTTTT
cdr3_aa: CASSIGGPPNTGELFF

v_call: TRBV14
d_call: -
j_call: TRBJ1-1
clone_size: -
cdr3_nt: TGTGCCAGCAGCGCACCTGGGAACACTGAAGCTTTCTTT
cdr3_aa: CASSAPGNTEAFF

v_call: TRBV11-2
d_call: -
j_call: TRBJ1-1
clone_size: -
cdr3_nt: TGTGCCAGCACTGCCCGTCTAGCGGACACTGAAGCTTTCTTT
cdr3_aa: CASTARLADTEAFF

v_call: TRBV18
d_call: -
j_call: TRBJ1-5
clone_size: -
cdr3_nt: TGTGCCAGCTCGGACGGTAGCAATCAGCCCCAGCATTTT
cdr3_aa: CASSDGSNQPQHF

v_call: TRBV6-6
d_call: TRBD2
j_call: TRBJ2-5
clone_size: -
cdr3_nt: TGTGCCAGCAGTTACGGCGGGGGGGCGTCAAAGACCCAGTACTTC
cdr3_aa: CASSYGGGASKTQYF

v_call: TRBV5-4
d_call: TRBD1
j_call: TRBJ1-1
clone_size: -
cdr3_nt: TGTGCCAGCAGCCCCGGGGACAGGGGGCGAACTGAAGCTTTCTTT
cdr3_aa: CASSPGDRGRTEAFF

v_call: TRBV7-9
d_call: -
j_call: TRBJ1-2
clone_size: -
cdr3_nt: TGTGCCAGCAGCCCCCGCCGAGAGTATGGCTACACCTTC
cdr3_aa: CASSPRREYGYTF

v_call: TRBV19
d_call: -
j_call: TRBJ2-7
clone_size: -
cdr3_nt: TGTGCCAGTACTGACGGACATCCTGGGGCCTACGAGCAGTACTTC
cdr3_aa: CASTDGHPGAYEQYF